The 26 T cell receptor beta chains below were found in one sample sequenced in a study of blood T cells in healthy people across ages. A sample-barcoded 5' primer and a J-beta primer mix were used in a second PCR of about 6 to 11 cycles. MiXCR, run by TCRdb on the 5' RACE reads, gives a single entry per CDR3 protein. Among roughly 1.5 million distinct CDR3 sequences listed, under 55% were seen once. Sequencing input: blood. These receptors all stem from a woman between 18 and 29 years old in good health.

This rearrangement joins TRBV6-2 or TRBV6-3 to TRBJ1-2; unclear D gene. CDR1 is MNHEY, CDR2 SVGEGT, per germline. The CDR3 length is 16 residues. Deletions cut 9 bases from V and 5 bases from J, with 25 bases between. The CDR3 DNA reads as TGTGCCAGTACAAAGGCGGCGGACCTTTCCCTTTATGGCTACACCTTC. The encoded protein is CASTKAADLSLYGYTF.

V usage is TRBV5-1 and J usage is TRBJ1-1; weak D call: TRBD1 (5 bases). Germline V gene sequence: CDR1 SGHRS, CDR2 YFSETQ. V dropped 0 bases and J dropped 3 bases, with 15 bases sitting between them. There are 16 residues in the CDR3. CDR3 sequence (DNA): TGCGCCAGCAGCTTGGCGGTTGGCAGGGCAGACACTGAAGCTTTCTTT. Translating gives CASSLAVGRADTEAFF.

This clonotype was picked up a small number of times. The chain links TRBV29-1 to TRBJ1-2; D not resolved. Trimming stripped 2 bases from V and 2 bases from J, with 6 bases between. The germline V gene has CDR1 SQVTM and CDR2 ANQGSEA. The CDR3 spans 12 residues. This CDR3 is CSVESGNYGYTF. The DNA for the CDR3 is TGCAGCGTTGAATCGGGAAACTATGGCTACACCTTC.

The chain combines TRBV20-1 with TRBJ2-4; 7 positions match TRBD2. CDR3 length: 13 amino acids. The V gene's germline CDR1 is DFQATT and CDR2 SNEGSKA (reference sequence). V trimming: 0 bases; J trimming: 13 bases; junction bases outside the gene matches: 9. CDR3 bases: TGCAGTGCTAGAGATCGAGTACGGGGGGAGCAGTACTTC. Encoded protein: CSARDRVRGEQYF.

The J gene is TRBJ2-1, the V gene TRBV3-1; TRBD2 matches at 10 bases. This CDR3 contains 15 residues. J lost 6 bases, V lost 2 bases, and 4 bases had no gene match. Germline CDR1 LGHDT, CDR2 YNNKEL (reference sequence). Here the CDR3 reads CASSQYRLAGNEQFF. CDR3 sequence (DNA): TGTGCCAGCAGCCAATACCGACTAGCGGGCAATGAGCAGTTCTTC.

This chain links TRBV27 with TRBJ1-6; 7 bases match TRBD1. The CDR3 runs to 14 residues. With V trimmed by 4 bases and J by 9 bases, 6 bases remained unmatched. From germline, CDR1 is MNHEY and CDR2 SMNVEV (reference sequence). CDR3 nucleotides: TGTGCCAGCAGTTCGACAGGGTTCCGTTCACCCCTCCACTTT. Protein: CASSSTGFRSPLHF.

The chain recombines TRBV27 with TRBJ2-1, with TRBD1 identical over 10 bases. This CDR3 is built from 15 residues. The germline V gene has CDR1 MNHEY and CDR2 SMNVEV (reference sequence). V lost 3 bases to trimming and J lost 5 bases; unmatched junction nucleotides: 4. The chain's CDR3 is CASSFTGTGDNEQFF. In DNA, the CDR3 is TGTGCCAGCAGTTTTACCGGGACAGGGGACAATGAGCAGTTCTTC.

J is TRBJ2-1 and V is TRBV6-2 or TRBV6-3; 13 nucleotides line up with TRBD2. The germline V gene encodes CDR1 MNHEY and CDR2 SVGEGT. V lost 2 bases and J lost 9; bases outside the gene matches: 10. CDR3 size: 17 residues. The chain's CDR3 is CASSYARTSGSRGEQFF. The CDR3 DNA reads TGTGCCAGCAGTTACGCCCGGACTAGCGGGAGTCGGGGTGAGCAGTTCTTC.

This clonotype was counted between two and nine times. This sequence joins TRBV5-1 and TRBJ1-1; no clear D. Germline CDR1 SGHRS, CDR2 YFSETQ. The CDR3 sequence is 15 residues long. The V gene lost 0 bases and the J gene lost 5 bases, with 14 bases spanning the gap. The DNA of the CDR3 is TGCGCCAGCAGCTTGGACGCGGGTGGAGGTACTGAAGCTTTCTTT. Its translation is CASSLDAGGGTEAFF.

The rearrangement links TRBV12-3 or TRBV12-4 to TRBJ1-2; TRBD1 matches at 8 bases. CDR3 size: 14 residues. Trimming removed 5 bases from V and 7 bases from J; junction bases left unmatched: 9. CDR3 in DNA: TGTGCCAGCAGTATTGACAGGGGCATAGGTGGCTACACCTTC. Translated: CASSIDRGIGGYTF.

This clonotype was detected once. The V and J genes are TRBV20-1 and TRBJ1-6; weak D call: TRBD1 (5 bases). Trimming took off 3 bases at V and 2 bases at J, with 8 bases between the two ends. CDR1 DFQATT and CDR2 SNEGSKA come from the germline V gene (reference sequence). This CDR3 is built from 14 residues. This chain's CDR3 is CSASGQPYNSPLHF. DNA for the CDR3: TGCAGTGCTAGTGGACAACCCTATAATTCACCCCTCCACTTT.

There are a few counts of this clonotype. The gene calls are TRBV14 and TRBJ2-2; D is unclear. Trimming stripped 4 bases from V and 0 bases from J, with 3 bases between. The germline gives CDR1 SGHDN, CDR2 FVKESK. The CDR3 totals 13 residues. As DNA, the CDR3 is TGTGCCAGCAGCCGTTCGAACACCGGGGAGCTGTTTTTT. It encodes CASSRSNTGELFF.

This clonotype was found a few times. CDR3 region: CSARDTAYNEQFF. The CDR3 nucleotides are TGCAGTGCTAGAGATACTGCTTACAATGAGCAGTTCTTC. This chain links TRBV20-1 with TRBJ2-1; no firm D call. CDR3 length equals 13 residues. The germline V gene encodes CDR1 DFQATT and CDR2 SNEGSKA (reference sequence). V dropped 0 bases and J dropped 4 bases, with 7 bases sitting between them.

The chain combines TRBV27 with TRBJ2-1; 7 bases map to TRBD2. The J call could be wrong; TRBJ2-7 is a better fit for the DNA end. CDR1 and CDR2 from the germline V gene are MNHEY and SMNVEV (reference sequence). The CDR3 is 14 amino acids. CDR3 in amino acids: CASSLREAYNEQYF. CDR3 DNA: TGTGCCAGCAGTCTACGGGAGGCCTACAATGAGCAGTACTTC.

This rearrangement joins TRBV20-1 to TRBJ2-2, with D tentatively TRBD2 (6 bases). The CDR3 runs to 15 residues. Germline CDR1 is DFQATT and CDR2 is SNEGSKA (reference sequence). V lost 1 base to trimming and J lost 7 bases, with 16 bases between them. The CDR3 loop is CSARGLAAASGELFF. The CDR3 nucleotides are TGCAGTGCTAGAGGGTTAGCGGCTGCCAGCGGGGAGCTGTTTTTT.

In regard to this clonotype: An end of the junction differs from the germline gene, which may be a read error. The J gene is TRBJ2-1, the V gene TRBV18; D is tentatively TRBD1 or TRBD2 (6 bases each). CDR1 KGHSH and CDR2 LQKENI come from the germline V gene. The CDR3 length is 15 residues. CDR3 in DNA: TGTGCCAGCTTACCAAGGGGGGTCTTTTACAATGAGCAGTTCTTC. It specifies CASLPRGVFYNEQFF.

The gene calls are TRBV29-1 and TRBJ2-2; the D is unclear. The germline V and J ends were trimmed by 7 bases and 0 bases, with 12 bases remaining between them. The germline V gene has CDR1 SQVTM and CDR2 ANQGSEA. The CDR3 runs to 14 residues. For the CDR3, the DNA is TGCAGCGCCACCGTGGTAACGAACACCGGGGAGCTGTTTTTT. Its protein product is CSATVVTNTGELFF.

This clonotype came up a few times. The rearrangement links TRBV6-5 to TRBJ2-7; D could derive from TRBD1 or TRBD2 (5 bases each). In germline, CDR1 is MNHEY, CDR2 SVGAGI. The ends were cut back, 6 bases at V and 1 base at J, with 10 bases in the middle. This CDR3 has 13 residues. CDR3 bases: TGTGCCAGCAGCCGGGACCAATCCTACGAGCAGTACTTC. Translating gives CASSRDQSYEQYF.

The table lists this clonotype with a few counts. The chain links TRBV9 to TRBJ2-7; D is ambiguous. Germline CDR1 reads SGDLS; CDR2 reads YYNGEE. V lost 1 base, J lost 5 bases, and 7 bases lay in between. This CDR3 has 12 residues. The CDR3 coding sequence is TGTGCCAGCAGCGTACATGAAAACGAGCAGTACTTC. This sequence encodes CASSVHENEQYF.

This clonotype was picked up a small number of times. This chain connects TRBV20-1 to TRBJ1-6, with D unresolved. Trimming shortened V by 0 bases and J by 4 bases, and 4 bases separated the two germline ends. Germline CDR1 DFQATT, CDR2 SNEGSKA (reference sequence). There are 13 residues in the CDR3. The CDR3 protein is CSARDTYNSPLHF. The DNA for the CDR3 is TGCAGTGCTAGAGATACGTATAATTCACCCCTCCACTTT.

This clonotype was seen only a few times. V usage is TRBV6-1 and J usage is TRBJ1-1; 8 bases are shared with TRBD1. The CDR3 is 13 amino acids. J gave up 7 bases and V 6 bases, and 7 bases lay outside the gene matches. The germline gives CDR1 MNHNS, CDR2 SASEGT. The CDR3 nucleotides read TGTGCCAGCAGGACCGACAGGGGTAGTGAAGCTTTCTTT. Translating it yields CASRTDRGSEAFF.

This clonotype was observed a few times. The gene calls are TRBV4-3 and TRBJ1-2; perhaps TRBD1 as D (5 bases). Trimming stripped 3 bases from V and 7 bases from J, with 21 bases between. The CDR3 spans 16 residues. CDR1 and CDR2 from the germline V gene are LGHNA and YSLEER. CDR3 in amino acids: CASSHHQGPNVGGYTF. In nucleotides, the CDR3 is TGCGCCAGCAGCCATCATCAGGGCCCCAACGTAGGTGGCTACACCTTC.

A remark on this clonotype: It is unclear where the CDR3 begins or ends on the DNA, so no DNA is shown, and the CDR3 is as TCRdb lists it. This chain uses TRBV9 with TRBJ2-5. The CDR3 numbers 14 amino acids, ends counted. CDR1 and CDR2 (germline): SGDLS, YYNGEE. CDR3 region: CASSVEWAQGTQYF.

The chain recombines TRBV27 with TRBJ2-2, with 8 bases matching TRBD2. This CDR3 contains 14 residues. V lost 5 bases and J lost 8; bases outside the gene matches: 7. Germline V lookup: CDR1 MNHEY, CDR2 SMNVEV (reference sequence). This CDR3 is CASSAGLVAGELFF. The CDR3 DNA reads TGTGCCAGCAGTGCGGGACTAGTCGCGGGGGAGCTGTTTTTT.

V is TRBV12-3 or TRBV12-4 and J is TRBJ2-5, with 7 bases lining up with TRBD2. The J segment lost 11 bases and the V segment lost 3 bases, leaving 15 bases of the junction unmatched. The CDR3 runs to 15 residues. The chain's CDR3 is CASSLTSLFNNEQYF. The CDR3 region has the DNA TGTGCCAGCAGTTTGACTAGCTTATTTAACAATGAGCAGTACTTC.

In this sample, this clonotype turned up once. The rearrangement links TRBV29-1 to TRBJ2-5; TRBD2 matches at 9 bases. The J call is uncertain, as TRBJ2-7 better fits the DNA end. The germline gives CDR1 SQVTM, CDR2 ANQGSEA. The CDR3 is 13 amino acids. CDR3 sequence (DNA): TGCAGCGTTGGGCGGGGGGGGCCCTACGAGCAGTACTTC. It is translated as CSVGRGGPYEQYF.